Below, 5 T cell receptor beta chains from the same sample are listed, as sequenced in a study of T cell repertoires in cytomegalovirus infection. A single record per CDR3 protein comes from TCRdb applying MiXCR to the reads. The data contain about 740,000 distinct CDR3 sequences, 35% to 40% of them seen just once; the ten biggest clones take up roughly 2.8%. Sequencing input: PBMCs. The receptors here all came from a human donor in good health (CMV status not recorded). Some clones in this sample may be carry-over from other donors' samples.

The sample holds a few counts of this clonotype. The chain joins TRBV12-3 or TRBV12-4 to TRBJ1-1; a possible D gene is TRBD1 (5 bases). The CDR3 runs to 11 residues. V lost 6 bases and J 10 bases, leaving 12 bases between the germline ends. Here the CDR3 reads CASSRLQGAFF. The CDR3 DNA sequence: TGTGCCAGCAGCCGCCTTCAGGGAGCTTTCTTT.

This clonotype showed up many times. This chain joins TRBV7-9 and TRBJ1-1; D possibly corresponds to TRBD1 (6 bases). The CDR3 is 15 residues long. Germline loops: CDR1 SEHNR, CDR2 FQNEAQ (reference sequence). Deletions cut 4 bases from V and 0 bases from J, with 12 bases between. CDR3 nucleotides: TGTGCCAGCAGCTCACCGGACAGCTTGAACACTGAAGCTTTCTTT. Translated, it gives CASSSPDSLNTEAFF.

As regards this clonotype: This may stem from a read error, because a much larger clone lies one nucleotide away. The gene calls are TRBV7-6 and TRBJ2-2; 12 bases align to TRBD2. The CDR3 is 17 amino acids. The germline V gene encodes CDR1 SGHVS and CDR2 FNYEAQ. CDR3 region: CDSSRWTSGVNTGELFF. The CDR3 DNA is TGTGACAGCAGCCGCTGGACTAGCGGGGTGAACACCGGGGAGCTGTTTTTT.

V gene TRBV7-2 combines with J gene TRBJ1-2; 8 positions match TRBD1. This CDR3 spans 13 amino acids. With V trimmed by 4 bases and J by 7 bases, 5 bases remained unmatched. Germline lookup yields CDR1 SGHTA and CDR2 FQGNSA. The CDR3, as DNA: TGTGCCAGCAGCTACGGACAGGGAGCTGGCTACACCTTC. It codes for CASSYGQGAGYTF.

This chain connects TRBV6-1 to TRBJ1-5; D not certain. The germline gives CDR1 MNHNS, CDR2 SASEGT. The CDR3 spans 16 residues. V lost 3 bases, J lost 5 bases, and 17 bases lay in between. The CDR3 protein is CASSEARTGNYQPQHF. As DNA, the CDR3 is TGTGCCAGCAGTGAGGCCCGGACGGGGAACTATCAGCCCCAGCATTTT.